Given below is one T cell receptor (beta chain) in context. This sample was included in a study of T cell responses to AZD1222 COVID-19 vaccine. TCRdb's copy holds only in-frame clones and misses some; the assay was immunoSEQ multiplex PCR. Among over 130,000 clones, more than 85% were seen once, and the ten largest hold about 3.3%. The sequence was obtained from an adult who received the AZD1222 COVID-19 vaccine. Sequences were derived from peripheral blood, sampled 28 days after the second AZD1222 dose.

CDR3 region: CASSPGLSYTF. Here the CDR3 DNA reads TGTGCCAGCAGCCCGGGCCTAAGTTACACCTTC. V is TRBV12-3 or TRBV12-4 and J is TRBJ1-2; no clear D gene. V was pared by 6 bases and J by 11 bases, with 13 bases between. The CDR3 spans 11 residues.